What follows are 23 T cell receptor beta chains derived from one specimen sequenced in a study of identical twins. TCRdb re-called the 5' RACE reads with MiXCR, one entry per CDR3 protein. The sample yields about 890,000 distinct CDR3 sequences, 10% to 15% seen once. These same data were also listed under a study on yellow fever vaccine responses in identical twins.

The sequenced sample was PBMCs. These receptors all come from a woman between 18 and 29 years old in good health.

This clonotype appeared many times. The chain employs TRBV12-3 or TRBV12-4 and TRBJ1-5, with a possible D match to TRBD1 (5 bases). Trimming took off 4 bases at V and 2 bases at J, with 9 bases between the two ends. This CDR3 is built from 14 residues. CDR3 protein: CASSYQGGNQPQHF. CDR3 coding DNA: TGTGCCAGCAGTTACCAGGGTGGCAATCAGCCCCAGCATTTT.

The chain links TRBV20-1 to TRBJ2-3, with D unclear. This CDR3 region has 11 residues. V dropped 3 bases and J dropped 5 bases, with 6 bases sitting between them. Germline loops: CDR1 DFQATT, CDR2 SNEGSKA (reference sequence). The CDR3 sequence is CSARSIDTQYF. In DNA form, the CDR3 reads TGCAGTGCTAGGTCGATAGATACGCAGTATTTT.

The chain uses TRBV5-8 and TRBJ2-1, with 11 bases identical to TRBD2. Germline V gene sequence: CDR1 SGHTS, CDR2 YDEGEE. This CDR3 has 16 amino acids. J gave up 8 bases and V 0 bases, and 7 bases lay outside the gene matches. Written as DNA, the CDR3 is TGTGCCAGCAGCTTGGGGTTTAGCGGGAGGGCCGATGAGCAGTTCTTC. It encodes CASSLGFSGRADEQFF.

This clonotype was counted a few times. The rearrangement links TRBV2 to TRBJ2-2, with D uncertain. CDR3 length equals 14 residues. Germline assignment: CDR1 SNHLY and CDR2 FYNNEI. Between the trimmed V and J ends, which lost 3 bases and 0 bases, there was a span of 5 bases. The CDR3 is CASSDRANTGELFF. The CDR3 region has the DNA TGTGCCAGCAGTGACCGAGCGAACACCGGGGAGCTGTTTTTT.

CDR3 in amino acids: CASSPNTGTWKTEAFF. For the CDR3, the DNA is TGTGCCAGCAGCCCGAACACAGGGACGTGGAAAACTGAAGCTTTCTTT. The rearrangement joins TRBV7-9 to TRBJ1-1, with D possibly matching TRBD1 (6 bases). The germline gives CDR1 SEHNR, CDR2 FQNEAQ (reference sequence). This CDR3 region has 16 residues. Trimming shortened V by 5 bases and J by 5 bases, and 21 bases separated the two germline ends.

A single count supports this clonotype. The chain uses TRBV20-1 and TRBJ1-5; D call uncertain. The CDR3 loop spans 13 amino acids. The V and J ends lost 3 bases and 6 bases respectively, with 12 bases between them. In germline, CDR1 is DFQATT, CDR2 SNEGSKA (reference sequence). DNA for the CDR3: TGCAGTGCTAGGGACCTTGTGAGTCAGCCCCAGCATTTT. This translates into CSARDLVSQPQHF.

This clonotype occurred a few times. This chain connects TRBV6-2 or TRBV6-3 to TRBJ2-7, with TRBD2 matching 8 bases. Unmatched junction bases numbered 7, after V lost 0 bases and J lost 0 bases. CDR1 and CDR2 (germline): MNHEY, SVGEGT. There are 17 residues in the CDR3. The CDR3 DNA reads TGTGCCAGCAGTTACTCCCTTAGCGGGAAGAGCTCCTACGAGCAGTACTTC. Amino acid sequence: CASSYSLSGKSSYEQYF.

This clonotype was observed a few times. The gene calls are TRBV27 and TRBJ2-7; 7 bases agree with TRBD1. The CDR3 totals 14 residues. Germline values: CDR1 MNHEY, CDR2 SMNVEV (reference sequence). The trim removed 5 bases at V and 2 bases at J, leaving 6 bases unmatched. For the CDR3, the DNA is TGTGCCAGCAGTCTACAGGGGATCCCCTACGAGCAGTACTTC. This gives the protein CASSLQGIPYEQYF.

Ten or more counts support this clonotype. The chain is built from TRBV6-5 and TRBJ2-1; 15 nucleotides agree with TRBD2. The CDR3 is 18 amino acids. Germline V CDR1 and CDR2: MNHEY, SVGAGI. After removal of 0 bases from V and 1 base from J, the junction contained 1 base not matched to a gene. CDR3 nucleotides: TGTGCCAGCAGTTACTCGGGACTAGCGGGAGGATCCTACAATGAGCAGTTCTTC. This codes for CASSYSGLAGGSYNEQFF.

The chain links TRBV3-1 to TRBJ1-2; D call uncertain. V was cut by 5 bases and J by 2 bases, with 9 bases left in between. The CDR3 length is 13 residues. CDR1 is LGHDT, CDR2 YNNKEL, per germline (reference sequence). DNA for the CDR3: TGTGCCAGCAGCAACGGGCCGAACTATGGCTACACCTTC. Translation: CASSNGPNYGYTF.

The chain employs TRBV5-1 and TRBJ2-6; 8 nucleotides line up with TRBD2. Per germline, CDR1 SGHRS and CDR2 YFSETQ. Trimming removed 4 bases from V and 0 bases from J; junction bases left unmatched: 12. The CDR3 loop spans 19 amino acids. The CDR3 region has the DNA TGCGCCAGCAGCCCTCATGTCCTAGCGGGTAACTCTGGGGCCAACGTCCTGACTTTC. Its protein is CASSPHVLAGNSGANVLTF.

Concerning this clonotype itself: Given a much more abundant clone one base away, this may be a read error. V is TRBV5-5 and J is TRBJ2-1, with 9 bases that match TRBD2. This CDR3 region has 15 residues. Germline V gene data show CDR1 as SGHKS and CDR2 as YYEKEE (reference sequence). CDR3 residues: CASSLSGGWYNEQSF. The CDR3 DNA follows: TGTGCCAGCAGCCTGAGCGGGGGGTGGTACAATGAGCAGTCCTTC.

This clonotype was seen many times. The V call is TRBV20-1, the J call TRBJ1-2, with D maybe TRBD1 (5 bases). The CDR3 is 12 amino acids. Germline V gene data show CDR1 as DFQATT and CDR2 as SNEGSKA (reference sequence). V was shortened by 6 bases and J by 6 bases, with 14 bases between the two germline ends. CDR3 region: CSAAQGRDGYTF. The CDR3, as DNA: TGCAGTGCCGCTCAGGGTCGCGATGGCTACACCTTC.

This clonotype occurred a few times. CDR3 loop: CASSLEGTGSGGYTF. The CDR3, as DNA: TGTGCCAGCAGCTTAGAAGGGACAGGGAGTGGAGGCTACACCTTC. The chain joins TRBV7-8 to TRBJ1-2; 9 nucleotides line up with TRBD1. The CDR3 spans 15 residues. The V and J ends lost 1 base and 8 bases, in that order; junction bases with no gene match: 8. Germline-derived CDR1 and CDR2 are SGHVS and FQNEAQ.

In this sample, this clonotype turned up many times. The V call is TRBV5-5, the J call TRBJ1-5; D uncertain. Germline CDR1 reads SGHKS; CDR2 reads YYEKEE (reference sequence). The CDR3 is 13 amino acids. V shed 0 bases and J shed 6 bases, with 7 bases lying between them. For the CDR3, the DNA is TGTGCCAGCAGCTTGGGTCAGCTTCAGCCCCAGCATTTT. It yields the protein CASSLGQLQPQHF.

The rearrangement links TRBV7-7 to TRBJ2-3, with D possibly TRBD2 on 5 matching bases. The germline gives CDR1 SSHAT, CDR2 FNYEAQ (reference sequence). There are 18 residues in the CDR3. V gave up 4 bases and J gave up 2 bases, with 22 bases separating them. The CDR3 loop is CASSYRRSPSRNTDTQYF. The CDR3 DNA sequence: TGTGCCAGCAGCTATCGGCGATCGCCTAGCCGAAACACAGATACGCAGTATTTT.

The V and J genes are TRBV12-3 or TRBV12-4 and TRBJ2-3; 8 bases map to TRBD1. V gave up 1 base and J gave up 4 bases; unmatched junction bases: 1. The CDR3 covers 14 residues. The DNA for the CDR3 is TGTGCCAGCAGTTTAGGCAGGGGGCCAGATACGCAGTATTTT. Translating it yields CASSLGRGPDTQYF.

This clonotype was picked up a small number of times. The DNA for the CDR3 is TGCGCCAGCAGCTACTCTCAGGGACAGGGTAGAAATGAGCAGTTCTTC. It specifies CASSYSQGQGRNEQFF. The J gene is TRBJ2-1, the V gene TRBV5-1, with 9 nucleotides matching TRBD1. CDR1 SGHRS and CDR2 YFSETQ come from the germline V gene. This CDR3 spans 16 amino acids. The trim removed 3 bases at V and 7 bases at J, leaving 11 bases unmatched.

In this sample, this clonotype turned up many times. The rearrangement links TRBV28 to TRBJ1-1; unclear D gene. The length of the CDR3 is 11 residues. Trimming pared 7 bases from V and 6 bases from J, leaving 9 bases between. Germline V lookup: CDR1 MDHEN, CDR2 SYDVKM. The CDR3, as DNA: TGTGCCAGCACCTACGGCTCTGAAGCTTTCTTT. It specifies CASTYGSEAFF.

CDR3 protein: CASSPLVWGWNEQFF. Here the CDR3 DNA reads TGTGCCAGCTCACCCCTGGTTTGGGGTTGGAATGAGCAGTTCTTC. The rearrangement uses TRBV18 and TRBJ2-1; no clear D gene. The CDR3 is 15 amino acids. V shed 3 bases and J shed 7 bases, with 16 bases lying between them. The germline V gene has CDR1 KGHSH and CDR2 LQKENI.

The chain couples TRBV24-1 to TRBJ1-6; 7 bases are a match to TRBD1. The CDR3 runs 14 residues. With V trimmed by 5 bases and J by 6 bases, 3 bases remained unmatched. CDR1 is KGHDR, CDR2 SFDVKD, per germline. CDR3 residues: CATSGAGGNSPLHF. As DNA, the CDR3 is TGTGCCACCAGTGGGGCAGGGGGTAATTCACCCCTCCACTTT.

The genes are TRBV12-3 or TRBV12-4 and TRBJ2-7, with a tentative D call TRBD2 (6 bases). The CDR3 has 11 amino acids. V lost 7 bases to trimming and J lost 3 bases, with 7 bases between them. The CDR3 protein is CASMGGYEQYF. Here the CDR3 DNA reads TGTGCCAGCATGGGGGGCTACGAGCAGTACTTC.

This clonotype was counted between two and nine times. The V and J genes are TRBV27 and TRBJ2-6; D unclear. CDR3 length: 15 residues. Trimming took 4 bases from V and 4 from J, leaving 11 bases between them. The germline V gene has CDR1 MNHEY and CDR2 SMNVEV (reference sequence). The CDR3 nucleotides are TGTGCCAGCAGTTCCCCCTCAGCGGGGGCCAACGTCCTGACTTTC. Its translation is CASSSPSAGANVLTF.